These 3 T cell receptor beta chains were all obtained from the same sample, sequenced in a study of CD8 T cells in ankylosing spondylitis. TCRdb reprocessed the 5' RACE reads via MiXCR and lists one record per CDR3 protein. The data hold roughly 150,000 distinct CDR3 sequences, with around a tenth observed a single time. Material for sequencing was blood, either unsorted or a sorted T cell fraction (not recorded which). All receptors derive from a female donor with ankylosing spondylitis or in good health (not recorded which).

CDR3 DNA: TGTGCCAGCAGTTTTATTTTGGCGGGGGCCGGGGAGCTGTTTTTT. Protein product: CASSFILAGAGELFF. The chain has TRBV27 and TRBJ2-2; 7 positions match TRBD2. In germline, CDR1 is MNHEY, CDR2 SMNVEV (reference sequence). This CDR3 has 15 amino acids. Germline trimming cut 3 bases from V and 6 bases from J; bases unmatched to any gene: 7.

The chain couples TRBV4-3 to TRBJ2-1; 9 bases fit TRBD2. The germline V gene encodes CDR1 LGHNA and CDR2 YSLEER. Germline trimming cut 4 bases from V and 7 bases from J; bases unmatched to any gene: 11. The CDR3 runs to 16 residues. The CDR3 nucleotides read TGCGCCAGCAGCCTCCAGGGGAGCGGGAGGAAGAATGAGCAGTTCTTC. Translation gives CASSLQGSGRKNEQFF.

The V gene is TRBV20-1, the J gene TRBJ2-7, with unresolved D. The CDR3 has 13 residues. Germline-derived CDR1 and CDR2 are DFQATT and SNEGSKA (reference sequence). V was clipped by 1 base and J by 3 bases, with 10 bases between them. CDR3 sequence (DNA): TGCAGTGCTAGAGGGGCGGAGAGCTACGAGCAGTACTTC. Its translation is CSARGAESYEQYF.